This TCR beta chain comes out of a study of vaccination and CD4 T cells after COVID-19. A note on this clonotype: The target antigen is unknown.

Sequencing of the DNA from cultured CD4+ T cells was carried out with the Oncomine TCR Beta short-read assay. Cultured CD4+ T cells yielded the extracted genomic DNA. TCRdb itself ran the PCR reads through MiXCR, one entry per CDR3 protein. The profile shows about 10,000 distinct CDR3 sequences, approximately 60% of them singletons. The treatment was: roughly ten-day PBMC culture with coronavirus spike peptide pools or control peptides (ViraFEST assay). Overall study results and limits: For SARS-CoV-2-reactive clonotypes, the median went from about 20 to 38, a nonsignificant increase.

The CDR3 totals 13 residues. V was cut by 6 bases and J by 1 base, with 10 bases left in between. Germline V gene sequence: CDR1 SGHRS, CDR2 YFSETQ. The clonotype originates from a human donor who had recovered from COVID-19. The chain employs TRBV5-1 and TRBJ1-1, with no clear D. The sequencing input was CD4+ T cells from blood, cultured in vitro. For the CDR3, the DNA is TGCGCCAGCACCCCGATGGGGAACACTGAAGCTTTCTTT. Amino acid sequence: CASTPMGNTEAFF.